The 3 T cell receptor beta chains in this list originate from one sample, sequenced in a study of blood T cell repertoires in COVID-19. The data were produced by immunoSEQ multiplex PCR, yet TCRdb's version contains in-frame clones alone and is incomplete. This sample has about 18,000 clones; over 75% occur once, and the top ten carry roughly 10%. Sequenced input: peripheral blood. These receptors were taken from a man in his forties or fifties with active COVID-19.

This clone has more than one count but fewer than ten. This chain links TRBV28 with TRBJ2-1; TRBD2 is a possible D gene (5 bases). Germline CDR1 is MDHEN and CDR2 is SYDVKM. The CDR3 length is 13 residues. V shed 8 bases and J shed 4 bases, with 12 bases lying between them. The CDR3 DNA follows: TGTGCCAGCCGCTATGGCGGGTACAATGAGCAGTTCTTC. Translated: CASRYGGYNEQFF.

The rearrangement uses TRBV4-1 and TRBJ2-1; 11 positions match TRBD2. V trimming: 2 bases; J trimming: 4 bases; junction bases outside the gene matches: 13. CDR1 is MGHRA, CDR2 YSYEKL, per germline. CDR3 length: 19 amino acids. This chain's CDR3 is CASSQSFPGVAGGYNEQFF. Here the CDR3 DNA reads TGCGCCAGCAGCCAATCCTTTCCGGGGGTAGCGGGAGGGTACAATGAGCAGTTCTTC.

This clone was counted once. V usage is TRBV5-6 and J usage is TRBJ1-4; TRBD1 might be the D (5 bases). The CDR3 sequence is 12 residues long. Per germline, CDR1 SGHDT and CDR2 YYEEEE. V was trimmed by 6 bases and J by 8 bases, leaving 11 bases between them. CDR3 in DNA: TGTGCCAGCACCCTGGGGGGAGAAAAACTGTTTTTT. Amino acids: CASTLGGEKLFF.